Presented here are 20 T cell receptor beta chains from one specimen sequenced in a study of blood T cell repertoires in COVID-19. The protocol was immunoSEQ multiplex PCR, while the TCRdb copy is restricted to in-frame clones and leaves out a portion. This sample has approximately 270,000 clones, with around 90% found just once. Sequencing was done on a sample of PBMCs or T cells enriched from blood (not recorded which). The source of these receptors is a human donor in a cohort exposed to, infected with or recovered from COVID-19 (not recorded which). The donor label of this sample is uncertain.

The rearrangement joins TRBV14 to TRBJ2-6; D perhaps matches TRBD2 (6 bases). The V end was cut by 0 bases, the J end by 3 bases, with 15 bases between. The CDR3 has 18 residues. Per the germline V gene, CDR1 is SGHDN and CDR2 is FVKESK. The DNA of the CDR3 is TGTGCCAGCAGCCAAGATCAGGGAGGTGACTTTGGGGCCAACGTCCTGACTTTC. Its protein product is CASSQDQGGDFGANVLTF. Filled out from reference TRBV14 and TRBJ2-6, the complete variable domain reads EAGVTQFPSHSVIEKGQTVTLRCDPISGHDNLYWYRRVMGKEIKFLLHFVKESKQDESGMPNNRFLAERTGGTYSTLKVQPAELEDSGVYFCASSQDQGGDFGANVLTFGAGSRLTVL.

This clone was recorded a few times. The chain uses TRBV4-2 and TRBJ1-2; 7 bases are a match to TRBD1. Germline loops: CDR1 LGHNA, CDR2 YNFKEQ. The CDR3 runs 15 residues. The V gene end was trimmed by 0 bases and the J gene end by 4 bases; junction bases not matched to a gene: 5. CDR3 bases: TGTGCCAGCAGCCAAGATTATCCAGGGGGCTATGGCTACACCTTC. This gives the protein CASSQDYPGGYGYTF.

V is TRBV7-3 and J is TRBJ2-2; D is perhaps TRBD1 (6 bases). V lost 1 base to trimming and J lost 4 bases, with 19 bases between them. This CDR3 spans 18 amino acids. Germline assignment: CDR1 SGHTA and CDR2 FQGTGA. CDR3 nucleotides: TGTGCCAGCAGCTTAAAATTTAATCCAGGGGAAGTCACCGGGGAGCTGTTTTTT. This codes for CASSLKFNPGEVTGELFF.

This chain links TRBV5-1 with TRBJ2-3, with D perhaps TRBD2 (5 bases). Germline V gene lookup returns CDR1 SGHRS and CDR2 YFSETQ. The CDR3 has 15 residues. Trimming stripped 0 bases from V and 2 bases from J, with 10 bases between. CDR3 region: CASSLVGLYTDTQYF. The DNA for the CDR3 is TGCGCCAGCAGCTTGGTTGGACTCTACACAGATACGCAGTATTTT.

The V gene is TRBV10-3, the J gene TRBJ1-6, with 8 bases identical to TRBD1. The CDR3 length is 13 residues. Germline V gives CDR1 ENHRY, CDR2 SYGVKD. The V segment lost 6 bases and the J segment 8 bases; nucleotides outside the gene matches: 3. CDR3 sequence: CAIRTGEDSPLHF. The CDR3 nucleotides read TGTGCCATCAGGACAGGGGAAGATTCACCCCTCCACTTT.

This clone was observed a few times. The chain has TRBV7-2 and TRBJ2-3; 9 bases are shared with TRBD2. CDR3 size: 15 residues. The V gene's germline CDR1 is SGHTA and CDR2 FQGNSA. The V segment lost 2 bases and the J segment 4 bases; nucleotides outside the gene matches: 4. The CDR3 loop is CASSLIGGGADTQYF. Here the CDR3 DNA reads TGTGCCAGCAGCTTAATTGGCGGGGGGGCAGATACGCAGTATTTT. Full variable domain (rest looked up from reference TRBV7-2 and TRBJ2-3): GAGVSQSPSNKVTEKGKDVELRCDPISGHTALYWYRQSLGQGLEFLIYFQGNSAPDKSGLPSDRFSAERTGGSVSTLTIQRTQQEDSAVYLCASSLIGGGADTQYFGPGTRLTVL.

V usage is TRBV24-1 and J usage is TRBJ2-1; 12 bases line up with TRBD2. The CDR3 contains 16 residues. Germline loops: CDR1 KGHDR, CDR2 SFDVKD. Unmatched junction bases numbered 4, after V lost 4 bases and J lost 4 bases. In DNA form, the CDR3 reads TGTGCCACCAGTGACCCGCTAGCGGGGGGGTACAATGAGCAGTTCTTC. Translation: CATSDPLAGGYNEQFF.

The V and J genes are TRBV30 and TRBJ1-2; possibly TRBD1 for D (6 bases). V lost 7 bases and J lost 6, with 18 bases in between. In germline, CDR1 is GTSNPN, CDR2 SVGIG (reference sequence). This CDR3 is built from 13 residues. The CDR3 bases are TGTGCCTTAACCACACAGGGAGGGGATGGCTACACCTTC. As protein: CALTTQGGDGYTF. Together with reference TRBV30 and TRBJ1-2, the CDR3 gives the full variable domain: SQTIHQWPATLVQPVGSPLSLECTVEGTSNPNLYWYRQAAGRGLQLLFYSVGIGQISSEVPQNLSASRPQDRQFILSSKKLLLSDSGFYLCALTTQGGDGYTFGSGTRLTVV.

The CDR3 protein is CASSLGQNTGELFF. The DNA for the CDR3 is TGCGCCAGCAGCTTGGGACAGAACACCGGGGAGCTGTTTTTT. The chain uses TRBV5-1 and TRBJ2-2, with no clear D. Deletions cut 0 bases from V and 1 base from J, with 4 bases between. The CDR3 runs to 14 residues. The germline CDR1 and CDR2 sequences are SGHRS and YFSETQ.

The V call is TRBV6-1, the J call TRBJ1-5, with D tentatively TRBD1 (5 bases). The CDR3 covers 16 residues. The V and J ends lost 2 bases and 3 bases respectively, with 14 bases between them. Germline CDR1 and CDR2: MNHNS and SASEGT. CDR3 protein: CASSERAGTSNQPQHF. The CDR3 DNA follows: TGTGCCAGCAGTGAACGGGCGGGGACCTCCAATCAGCCCCAGCATTTT.

This clone was picked up a small number of times. The chain couples TRBV30 to TRBJ1-6; possibly TRBD1 for D (6 bases). V was trimmed by 0 bases and J by 9 bases, leaving 12 bases between them. CDR1 and CDR2 (germline): GTSNPN, SVGIG (reference sequence). The CDR3 spans 14 residues. CDR3: CAWSVEGGGSPLHF. In DNA, the CDR3 is TGTGCCTGGAGTGTTGAGGGGGGGGGTTCACCCCTCCACTTT.

The V gene is TRBV6-5, the J gene TRBJ2-7; D is undetermined. The germline gives CDR1 MNHEY, CDR2 SVGAGI. The germline V and J ends were trimmed by 4 bases and 4 bases, with 8 bases remaining between them. The CDR3 extends over 12 amino acids. DNA of the CDR3: TGTGCCAGCAGTTCGACTGTTTACGAGCAGTACTTC. Encoded protein: CASSSTVYEQYF.

This chain connects TRBV7-9 to TRBJ1-1; D unresolved. Germline V gene sequence: CDR1 SEHNR, CDR2 FQNEAQ (reference sequence). V lost 5 bases to trimming and J lost 3 bases, with 13 bases between them. The CDR3 is 14 residues long. The CDR3 region has the DNA TGTGCCAGCAGCCCTTTGGAGGGTTACACTGAAGCTTTCTTT. Translated, it gives CASSPLEGYTEAFF. Complete variable domain (other parts from reference TRBV7-9 and TRBJ1-1): DTGVSQNPRHKITKRGQNVTFRCDPISEHNRLYWYRQTLGQGPEFLTYFQNEAQLEKSRLLSDRFSAERPKGSFSTLEIQRTEQGDSAMYLCASSPLEGYTEAFFGQGTRLTVV.

This sequence joins TRBV19 and TRBJ1-1; possibly TRBD1 for D (6 bases). Germline loops: CDR1 LNHDA, CDR2 SQIVND (reference sequence). The ends were cut back, 3 bases at V and 1 base at J, with 12 bases in the middle. The CDR3 loop spans 15 amino acids. The CDR3 region is CASSIGGRQNTEAFF. In nucleotides, the CDR3 is TGTGCCAGTAGTATTGGGGGCCGACAGAACACTGAAGCTTTCTTT.

V gene TRBV27 combines with J gene TRBJ2-5; TRBD2 matches at 11 bases. This CDR3 has 17 residues. With 6 bases clipped from V and 0 bases from J, the junction kept 9 bases outside the gene matches. CDR1 is MNHEY, CDR2 SMNVEV, per germline (reference sequence). In DNA form, the CDR3 reads TGTGCCAGCAGCTCTCCCGGACTAGCGGGTTACCAAGAGACCCAGTACTTC. Protein product: CASSSPGLAGYQETQYF.

This chain connects TRBV3-1 (or the pseudogene TRBV3-2) to TRBJ1-1, with TRBD1 identical over 7 bases. The V and J ends lost 2 bases and 5 bases, in that order; junction bases with no gene match: 5. Germline V lookup: CDR1 LGHDT, CDR2 YNNKEL (reference sequence). This CDR3 spans 14 amino acids. The CDR3 is CASSQNFRGTEAFF. CDR3 nucleotides: TGTGCCAGCAGCCAAAATTTCAGGGGGACTGAAGCTTTCTTT.

The chain links TRBV6-5 to TRBJ1-4, with 9 bases aligning to TRBD1. In germline, CDR1 is MNHEY, CDR2 SVGAGI. V dropped 8 bases and J dropped 7; count of bases not matched to a gene: 5. There are 13 residues in the CDR3. The CDR3 here is CASQQTGGEKLFF. CDR3 DNA sequence: TGTGCCAGCCAACAGACAGGGGGTGAAAAACTGTTTTTT.

The chain combines TRBV24-1 with TRBJ1-6, with D unresolved. This CDR3 region has 12 residues. The germline V and J ends were trimmed by 12 bases and 3 bases, with 8 bases remaining between them. Germline assignment: CDR1 KGHDR and CDR2 SFDVKD. CDR3 residues: CAPQFYNSPLHF. DNA of the CDR3: TGTGCCCCACAGTTCTATAATTCACCCCTCCACTTT.

As regards this clone: Other nucleotide sequences in the sample specify the same CDR3. The chain carries TRBV9 and TRBJ1-3; D uncertain. This CDR3 is 14 amino acids long. Germline lookup yields CDR1 SGDLS and CDR2 YYNGEE. V was cut by 0 bases and J by 2 bases, with 6 bases left in between. The chain's CDR3 is CASSVGGTGNTIYF. The CDR3 nucleotides are TGTGCCAGCAGCGTAGGAGGCACTGGAAACACCATATATTTT. Variable domain in full (rest from reference TRBV9 and TRBJ1-3): DSGVTQTPKHLITATGQRVTLRCSPRSGDLSVYWYQQSLDQGLQFLIQYYNGEERAKGNILERFSAQQFPDLHSELNLSSLELGDSALYFCASSVGGTGNTIYFGEGSWLTVV.

The chain combines TRBV19 with TRBJ1-4, with a possible D match to TRBD1 (5 bases). The CDR3 runs 14 residues. Germline values: CDR1 LNHDA, CDR2 SQIVND (reference sequence). V lost 2 bases and J 4 bases, leaving 8 bases between the germline ends. The CDR3 loop reads CASSIFQGNEKLFF. CDR3 DNA sequence: TGTGCCAGTAGTATATTCCAGGGTAATGAAAAACTGTTTTTT.